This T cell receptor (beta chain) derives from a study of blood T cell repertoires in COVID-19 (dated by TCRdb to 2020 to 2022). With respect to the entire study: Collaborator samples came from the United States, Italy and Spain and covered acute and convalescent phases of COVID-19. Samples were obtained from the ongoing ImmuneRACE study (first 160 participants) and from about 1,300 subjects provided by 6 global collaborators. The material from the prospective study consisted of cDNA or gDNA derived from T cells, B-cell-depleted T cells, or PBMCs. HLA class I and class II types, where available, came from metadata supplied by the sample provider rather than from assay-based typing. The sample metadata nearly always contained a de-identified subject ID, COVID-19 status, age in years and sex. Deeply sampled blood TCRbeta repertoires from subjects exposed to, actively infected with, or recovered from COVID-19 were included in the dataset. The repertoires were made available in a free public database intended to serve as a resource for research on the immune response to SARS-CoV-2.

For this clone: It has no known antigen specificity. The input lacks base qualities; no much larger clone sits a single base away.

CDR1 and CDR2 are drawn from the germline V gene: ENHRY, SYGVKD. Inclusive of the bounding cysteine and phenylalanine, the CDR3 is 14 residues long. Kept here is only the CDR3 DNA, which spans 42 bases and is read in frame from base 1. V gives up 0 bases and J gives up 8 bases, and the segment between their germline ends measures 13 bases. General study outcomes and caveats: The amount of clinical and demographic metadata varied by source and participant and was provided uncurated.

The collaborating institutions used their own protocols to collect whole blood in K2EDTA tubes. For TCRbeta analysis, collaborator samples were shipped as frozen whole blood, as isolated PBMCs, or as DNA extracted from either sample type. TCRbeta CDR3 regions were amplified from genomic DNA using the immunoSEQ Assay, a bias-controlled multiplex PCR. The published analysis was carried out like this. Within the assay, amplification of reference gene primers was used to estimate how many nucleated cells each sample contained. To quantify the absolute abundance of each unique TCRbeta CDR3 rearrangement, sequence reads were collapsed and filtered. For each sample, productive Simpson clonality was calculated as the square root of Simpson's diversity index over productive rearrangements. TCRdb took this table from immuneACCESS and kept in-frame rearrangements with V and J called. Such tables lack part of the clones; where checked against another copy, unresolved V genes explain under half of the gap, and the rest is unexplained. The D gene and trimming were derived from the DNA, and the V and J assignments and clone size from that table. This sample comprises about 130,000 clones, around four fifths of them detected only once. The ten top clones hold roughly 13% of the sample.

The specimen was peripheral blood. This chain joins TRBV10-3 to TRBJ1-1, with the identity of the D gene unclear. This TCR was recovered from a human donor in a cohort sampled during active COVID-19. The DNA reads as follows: TGTGCCATCAGTGAGTCGGGGAGCAGACGAGAAGCTTTCTTT. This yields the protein CAISESGSRREAFF.